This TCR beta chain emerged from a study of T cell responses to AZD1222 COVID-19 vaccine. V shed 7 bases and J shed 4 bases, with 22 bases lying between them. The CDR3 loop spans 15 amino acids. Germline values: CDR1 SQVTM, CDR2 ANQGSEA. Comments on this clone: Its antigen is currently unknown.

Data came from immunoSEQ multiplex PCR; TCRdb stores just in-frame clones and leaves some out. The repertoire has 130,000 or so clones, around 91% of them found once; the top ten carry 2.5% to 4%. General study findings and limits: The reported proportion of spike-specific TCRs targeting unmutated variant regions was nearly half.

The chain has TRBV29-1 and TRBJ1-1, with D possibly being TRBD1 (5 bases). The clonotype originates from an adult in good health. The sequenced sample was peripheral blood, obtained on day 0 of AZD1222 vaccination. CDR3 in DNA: TGCAGCGCTGGGGGTGGAGGAAGGGTTGGCACTGAAGCTTTCTTT. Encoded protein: CSAGGGGRVGTEAFF.